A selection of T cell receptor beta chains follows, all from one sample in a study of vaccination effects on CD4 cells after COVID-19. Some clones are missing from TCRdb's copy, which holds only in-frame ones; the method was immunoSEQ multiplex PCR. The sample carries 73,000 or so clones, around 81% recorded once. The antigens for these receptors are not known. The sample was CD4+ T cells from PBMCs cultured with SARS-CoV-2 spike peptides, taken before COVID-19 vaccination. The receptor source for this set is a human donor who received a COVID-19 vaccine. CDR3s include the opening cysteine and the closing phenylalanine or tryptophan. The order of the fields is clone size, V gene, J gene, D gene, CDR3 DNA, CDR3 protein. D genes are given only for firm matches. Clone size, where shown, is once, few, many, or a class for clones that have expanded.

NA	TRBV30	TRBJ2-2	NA	TGTGCCTGGAGTATCGGGACAACCTCAATCACCGGGGAGCTGTTTTTT	CAWSIGTTSITGELFF
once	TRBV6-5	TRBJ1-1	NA	TGTGCCAGCAGAGCCCTGGGACAAATGAACACTGAAGCTTTCTTT	CASRALGQMNTEAFF
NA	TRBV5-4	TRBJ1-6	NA	TGTGCCAGCAGCTCTACTATCGGCGATAATTCACCCCTCCACTTT	CASSSTIGDNSPLHF
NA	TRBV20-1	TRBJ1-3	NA	TGCAGTGCTAGTGGGTTGAGAAACACCATATATTTT	CSASGLRNTIYF
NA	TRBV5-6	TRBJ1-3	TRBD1	TGTGCCAGCAGCAAGGACAGGGGGAACGCAGGAAACACCATATATTTT	CASSKDRGNAGNTIYF
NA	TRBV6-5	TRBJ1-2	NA	TGTGCCAGCACTAACTTAGGGACTAACTATGGCTACACCTTC	CASTNLGTNYGYTF
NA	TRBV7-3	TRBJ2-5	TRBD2	TGTGCCAGCAGCTTAAGCGGGAGCAAAGAGACCCAGTACTTC	CASSLSGSKETQYF
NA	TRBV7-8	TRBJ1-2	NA	TGTGCCAGCAGCTTATCATCGGTGGCAAGCCCTAACTATGGCTACACCTTC	CASSLSSVASPNYGYTF
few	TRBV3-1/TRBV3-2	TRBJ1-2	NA	TGTGCCAGCAGCCAAGAGGGGTATGGCTACACCTTC	CASSQEGYGYTF
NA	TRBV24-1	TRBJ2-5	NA	TGTGCCACCAGTGATCCGGTGGGGGGCCCTCAAGAGACCCAGTACTTC	CATSDPVGGPQETQYF
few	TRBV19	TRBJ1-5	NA	TGTGCCAGTAGTATAGAGACCACAGGCAATCAGCCCCAGCATTTT	CASSIETTGNQPQHF
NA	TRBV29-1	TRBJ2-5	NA	TGCAGCGTTGAAGTACTATCAGGGGAGGAGACCCAGTACTTC	CSVEVLSGEETQYF
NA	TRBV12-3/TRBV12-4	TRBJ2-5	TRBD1	TGTGCCAGCAGTGGACAGGTCCAAGAGACCCAGTACTTC	CASSGQVQETQYF
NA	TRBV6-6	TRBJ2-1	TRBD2	TGTGCCTGCACCAGACTAGCGGACTACAATGAGCAGTTCTTC	CACTRLADYNEQFF
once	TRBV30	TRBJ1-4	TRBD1	TGTGCCTGGAGTGAGGGGGCTGGTAATGAAAAACTGTTTTTT	CAWSEGAGNEKLFF
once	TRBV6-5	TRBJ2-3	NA	TGTGCCAGCAGTTACTCTCAGGGGGGGACAGATACGCAGTATTTT	CASSYSQGGTDTQYF
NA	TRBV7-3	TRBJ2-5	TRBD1	TGTGCCAGCAGCTTAACAGGGGGCTCAGAGACCCAGTACTTC	CASSLTGGSETQYF
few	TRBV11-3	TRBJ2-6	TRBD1	TGTGCCAGCAGCCCTGGACAGGGCCTTGGGGCCAACGTCCTGACTTTC	CASSPGQGLGANVLTF
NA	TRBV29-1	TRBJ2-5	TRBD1	TGCAGCGCCCGGACAGGGGAAGAGACCCAGTACTTC	CSARTGEETQYF
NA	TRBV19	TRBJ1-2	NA	TGTGCCAGTAGTATAGGGGCAATTAACTATGGCTACACCTTC	CASSIGAINYGYTF
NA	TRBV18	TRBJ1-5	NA	TGTGCCAGCTCGTCACAGGGTGATCAGCCCCAGCATTTT	CASSSQGDQPQHF
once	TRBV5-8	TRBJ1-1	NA	TGTGCCAGCAGACCCCCCGTCTATGTGGGGTTAGCTTTCTTT	CASRPPVYVGLAFF
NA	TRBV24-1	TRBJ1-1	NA	TGTGCCACCAGTGATTCGGGGGCGGGAAAGAGAGCTTTCTTT	CATSDSGAGKRAFF
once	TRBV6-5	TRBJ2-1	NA	TGTGCCAGCAGCCCCCAACAGGGTGACAATGAGCAGTTCTTC	CASSPQQGDNEQFF
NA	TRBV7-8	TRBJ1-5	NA	TGTGCCAGCAGCTTAGCAGCGGGGGCCGGAAATCAGCCCCAGCATTTT	CASSLAAGAGNQPQHF
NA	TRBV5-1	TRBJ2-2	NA	TGCGCCAGCAGCTTGGCCCAGGGCCCCCGGGGGAACGGGGAGCTGTTTTTT	CASSLAQGPRGNGELFF
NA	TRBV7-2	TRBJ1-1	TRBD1	TGTGCCAGCAGCAAGGACAGGGGGCCGGGTGGAGCTTTCTTT	CASSKDRGPGGAFF
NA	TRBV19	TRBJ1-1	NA	TGTGCCAGTAGTGACTTCCGACAGGAACTGAAAGCTTTCTTT	CASSDFRQELKAFF
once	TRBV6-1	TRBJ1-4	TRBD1	TGTGCCAGCAGTGAGGAGACAGGGGGCGTTCGAAATGAAAAACTGTTTTTT	CASSEETGGVRNEKLFF
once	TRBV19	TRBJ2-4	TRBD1	TGTGCCAGTAGTATTGGGACAGGACGGAGGTCAGGTGCCATTCAGTACTTC	CASSIGTGRRSGAIQYF